A single sample is the source of the 3 T cell receptor beta chains below, sequenced in a study of response to subunit inactivated influenza vaccine. TCRdb reprocessed the RT-PCR reads with MiXCR, giving one entry per CDR3 protein. The table has around 580,000 distinct CDR3 sequences, roughly 15% seen once. Sequenced here: PBMCs from blood, sampled 11 to 12 days after vaccination. These receptor sequences come from a man aged 50 or older who received an inactivated influenza vaccine.

This chain links TRBV18 with TRBJ2-1; perhaps TRBD1 as D (5 bases). Deletions cut 2 bases from V and 7 bases from J, with 9 bases between. The CDR3 runs 13 residues. Germline V gene data show CDR1 as KGHSH and CDR2 as LQKENI. Here the CDR3 reads CASSPVKGNEQFF. The CDR3 DNA reads as TGTGCCAGCTCACCAGTAAAGGGGAATGAGCAGTTCTTC.

This clonotype was counted at least ten times. This chain joins TRBV20-1 and TRBJ2-1; D not certain. The CDR3 contains 14 residues. Looked up from germline, CDR1 is DFQATT and CDR2 is SNEGSKA (reference sequence). V was clipped by 1 base and J by 1 base, with 8 bases between them. The CDR3 bases are TGCAGTGCTAGAGCGAAATATTCCTACAATGAGCAGTTCTTC. This encodes CSARAKYSYNEQFF.

This clonotype has a count of ten or more. The J gene is TRBJ2-5, the V gene TRBV5-5; 9 bases line up with TRBD2. The CDR3 is 16 amino acids. From germline, CDR1 is SGHKS and CDR2 YYEKEE (reference sequence). Trimming took 3 bases from V and 0 from J; bases not matched to a gene: 6. The chain's CDR3 is CASSYGLAPYQETQYF. Here the CDR3 DNA reads TGTGCCAGCAGCTATGGACTAGCGCCCTACCAAGAGACCCAGTACTTC.